The T cell receptor beta chain under discussion was sequenced for a study of blood T cell repertoires in COVID-19. As for the study in general: The United States, Italy and Spain supplied acute and convalescent COVID-19 samples.

The germline CDR1 and CDR2 sequences are SEHNR and FQNEAQ (reference sequence). V trimming: 3 bases; J trimming: 10 bases; junction bases outside the gene matches: 1. This CDR3 has 12 amino acids. In the study's own analysis: Amplification of reference gene primers was used by the study to estimate nucleated cell counts. Assay: immunoSEQ multiplex PCR; the TCRdb copy retains only in-frame clones and omits some. V and J calls and clone size are copied from that table; D and trimming were computed from the DNA. The table shows around 270,000 clones, with approximately 89% occurring only once. Someone with COVID-19 had been met by exposed participants within 2 weeks before study entry.

The receptor comes from a woman in her thirties or forties who had been exposed to COVID-19. Sequenced input: PBMCs or T cells enriched from blood (not recorded which). The chain uses TRBV7-9 and TRBJ2-1, with 9 positions matching TRBD2. The CDR3 region is CASSFGLAEQFF. The CDR3 DNA is TGTGCCAGCAGCTTTGGACTAGCGGAGCAGTTCTTC.